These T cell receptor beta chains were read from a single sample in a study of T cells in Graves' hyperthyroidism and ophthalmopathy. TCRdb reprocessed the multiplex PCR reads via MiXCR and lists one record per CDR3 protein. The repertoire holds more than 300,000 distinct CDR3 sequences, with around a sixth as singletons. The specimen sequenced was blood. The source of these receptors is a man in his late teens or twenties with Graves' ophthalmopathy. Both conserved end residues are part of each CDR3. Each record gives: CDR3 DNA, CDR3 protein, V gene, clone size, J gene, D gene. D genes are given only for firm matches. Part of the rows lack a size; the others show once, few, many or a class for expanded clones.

DNA: TGCAGTGCTAGGAGGGCAGGAATAGGCTTTTCGAACATTCAGTACTTC
CDR3: CSARRAGIGFSNIQYF
V: TRBV20-1
size: -
J: TRBJ2-4
D: -

DNA: TGTGCCAGCAGCCTCACAGCTGAAGCTTTCTTT
CDR3: CASSLTAEAFF
V: TRBV7-8
size: many
J: TRBJ1-1
D: -

DNA: TGTGCCAGCAGGGTAAACGCTGAAGCTTTCTTT
CDR3: CASRVNAEAFF
V: TRBV6-1
size: -
J: TRBJ1-1
D: -

DNA: TGTGCCAGCACCCCTCCGGTCGGCTACAACTATGGCTACACCTTC
CDR3: CASTPPVGYNYGYTF
V: TRBV28
size: many
J: TRBJ1-2
D: -

DNA: TGTGCCAGTAGTAAGCGGACAGGGGGGACTGTCACTGAAGCTTTCTTT
CDR3: CASSKRTGGTVTEAFF
V: TRBV19
size: -
J: TRBJ1-1
D: TRBD1

DNA: TGCGCCAGCAGCCCTGGGGGGTCTGACCGGCGGGGCTACACCTTC
CDR3: CASSPGGSDRRGYTF
V: TRBV5-1
size: many
J: TRBJ1-2
D: -

DNA: TGTGCCACCAGTGATTTGGGGACTAGCAGCAATGAGCAGTTCTTC
CDR3: CATSDLGTSSNEQFF
V: TRBV24-1
size: many
J: TRBJ2-1
D: TRBD2

DNA: TGTGCCACCAGCAGAGATCTGACAGGGGGGGTGGGCAAAGCTTTCTTT
CDR3: CATSRDLTGGVGKAFF
V: TRBV15
size: -
J: TRBJ1-1
D: TRBD1

DNA: TGCAGTGCTCCCGGCCAGACCTACGAGCAGTACTTC
CDR3: CSAPGQTYEQYF
V: TRBV20-1
size: many
J: TRBJ2-7
D: -

DNA: TGTGCCAGCAGCTCAAGAGGAAATGAAGCTTTCTTT
CDR3: CASSSRGNEAFF
V: TRBV3-1
size: many
J: TRBJ1-1
D: -

DNA: TGTGCCAGCAGTTTATCTGGGGGCGGCAATCAGCCCCAGCATTTT
CDR3: CASSLSGGGNQPQHF
V: TRBV27
size: few
J: TRBJ1-5
D: -

DNA: TGTGCCAGCAGTTTACGATGGGGAGCCAAAAACATTCAGTACTTC
CDR3: CASSLRWGAKNIQYF
V: TRBV28
size: -
J: TRBJ2-4
D: -

DNA: TGTGCCAGTACCCATTCCGGGACAGGGTCCTACAATGAGCAGTTCTTC
CDR3: CASTHSGTGSYNEQFF
V: TRBV19
size: many
J: TRBJ2-1
D: TRBD1

DNA: TGTGCCAGCAGCTTGAACTCGAGGGGCGAGCAGTACTTC
CDR3: CASSLNSRGEQYF
V: TRBV7-3
size: many
J: TRBJ2-7
D: -

DNA: TGTGCCAGCAGCTTGACGAAGGGGGCCGGGACAGATACGCAGTATTTT
CDR3: CASSLTKGAGTDTQYF
V: TRBV5-4
size: -
J: TRBJ2-3
D: TRBD1

DNA: TGTGCCAGCAGCCTCGGGCGGCGGGGGGCCCAAGAGGCCCAGTACTTC
CDR3: CASSLGRRGAQEAQYF
V: TRBV7-8
size: once
J: TRBJ2-5
D: TRBD2

DNA: TGTGCCAGTAGTACTAGCGGGGCCCCCTACAATGAGCAGTTCTTC
CDR3: CASSTSGAPYNEQFF
V: TRBV19
size: -
J: TRBJ2-1
D: TRBD2

DNA: TGTGCCAGCAGTTGGGCGGGGGCGACCACAGATACGCAGTATTTT
CDR3: CASSWAGATTDTQYF
V: TRBV6-1
size: many
J: TRBJ2-3
D: -

DNA: TGCAGTGCAAGACAGGGGCCGGACTACGAGCAGTACTTC
CDR3: CSARQGPDYEQYF
V: TRBV20-1
size: many
J: TRBJ2-7
D: TRBD1

DNA: TGTGCCAGCAGTGGGGAACGGCTACAGTACTTC
CDR3: CASSGERLQYF
V: TRBV12-3/TRBV12-4
size: -
J: TRBJ2-5
D: -

DNA: TGTGCCAGTAGCTCCGACAGGGACGCCCAGCCCCAGCATTTT
CDR3: CASSSDRDAQPQHF
V: TRBV19
size: -
J: TRBJ1-5
D: TRBD1

DNA: TGTGCCAGCAGTTACTCCGATACCTTGAACACTGAAGCTTTCTTT
CDR3: CASSYSDTLNTEAFF
V: TRBV6-5
size: few
J: TRBJ1-1
D: -

DNA: TGTGCCAGCGATCCCTCGGGGGCGACGAACACTGAAGCTTTCTTT
CDR3: CASDPSGATNTEAFF
V: TRBV18
size: many
J: TRBJ1-1
D: -